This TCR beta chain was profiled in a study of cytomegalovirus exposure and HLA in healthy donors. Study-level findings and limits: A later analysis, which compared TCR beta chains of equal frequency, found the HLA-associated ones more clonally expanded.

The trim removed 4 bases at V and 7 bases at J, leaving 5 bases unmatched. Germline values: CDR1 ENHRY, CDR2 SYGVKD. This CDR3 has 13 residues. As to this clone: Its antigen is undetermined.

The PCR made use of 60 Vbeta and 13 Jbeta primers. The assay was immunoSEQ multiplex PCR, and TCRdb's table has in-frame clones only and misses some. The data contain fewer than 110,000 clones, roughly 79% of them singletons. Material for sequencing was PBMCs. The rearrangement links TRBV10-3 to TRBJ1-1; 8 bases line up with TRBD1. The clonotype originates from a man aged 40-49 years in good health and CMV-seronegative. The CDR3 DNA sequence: TGTGCCATCAGTGGGGGACAGGAGTTTGAAGCTTTCTTT. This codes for CAISGGQEFEAFF.